These 16 T cell receptor beta chains originate from one sample sequenced in a study of post-analysis software for immune sequencing data. Whole-study results and caveats: Patients carried a handful of TRBV segments more frequently than controls did, and TRBV5-6, TRBV5-1 and TRBV20-1 were among them.

cDNA libraries for TCR beta contained unique molecular identifiers. TCRdb re-analysed the PCR reads in MiXCR, keeping a single row per CDR3 protein. The profile shows 150,000 to 200,000 distinct CDR3 sequences, 30% of them singletons. Their antigens are not known. Source material: blood. All receptors derive from a girl aged 5-17 years with multiple sclerosis.

Many counts were recorded for this clonotype. This chain connects TRBV6-2 or TRBV6-3 to TRBJ2-6; D is unresolved. Germline V gene data show CDR1 as MNHEY and CDR2 as SVGEGT. V was pared by 10 bases and J by 0 bases, with 7 bases between. The CDR3 consists of 13 residues. CDR3 sequence reads: CATHDSGANVLTF. CDR3 sequence (DNA): TGTGCCACTCACGACTCTGGGGCCAACGTCCTGACTTTC.

A word on this clonotype: A read error may explain this, as a much larger clone is one base away. The chain links TRBV12-3 or TRBV12-4 to TRBJ2-7, with D tentatively TRBD1 (7 bases). CDR3 length equals 17 residues. Trimming cost V 4 bases and J 4 bases, with 23 bases left between them. This chain's CDR3 is CASSSSGAGQPSYEQYF. The CDR3, as DNA: TGTGCCAGCAGTTCGTCGGGCGCGGGACAGCCTAGTTACGAGCAGTACTTC.

The gene calls are TRBV28 and TRBJ2-4, with a possible D match to TRBD2 (6 bases). The CDR3 spans 15 residues. Trimming shortened V by 7 bases and J by 13 bases, and 26 bases separated the two germline ends. Germline V gives CDR1 MDHEN, CDR2 SYDVKM. In DNA form, the CDR3 reads TGTGCCAGCACCCTGTTCCGGGACTCCTTCAGGGAGCAGTACTTC. It yields the protein CASTLFRDSFREQYF.

This clonotype was found many times. DNA for the CDR3: TGCAGTGGGATGGGTGGGAGCTCCTACGAGCAGTACTTC. As protein: CSGMGGSSYEQYF. The rearrangement links TRBV20-1 to TRBJ2-7, with a possible D match to TRBD2 (5 bases). This CDR3 has 13 residues. The germline gives CDR1 DFQATT, CDR2 SNEGSKA (reference sequence). Trimming pared 7 bases from V and 0 bases from J, leaving 13 bases between.

As regards this clonotype: This may be a read error, as it is one base from a much larger clone. CDR3 loop: CSASLGSGANALTF. CDR3 in DNA: TGCAGTGCTAGCCTGGGGTCGGGGGCCAACGCCCTGACTTTC. The chain joins TRBV20-1 to TRBJ2-6; tentatively, D is TRBD1 or TRBD2 (6 bases each). The germline CDR1 and CDR2 sequences are DFQATT and SNEGSKA (reference sequence). The CDR3 runs to 14 residues.

This chain links TRBV6-1 with TRBJ2-1; weak D call: TRBD2 (6 bases). V lost 0 bases to trimming and J lost 2 bases, with 8 bases between them. The CDR3 covers 15 residues. The germline CDR1 and CDR2 sequences are MNHNS and SASEGT. In DNA form, the CDR3 reads TGTGCCAGCAGTGAAGCGCGGGAAACCTACAATGAGCAGTTCTTC. Translated, it gives CASSEARETYNEQFF.

The V gene is TRBV7-2, the J gene TRBJ2-1, with 11 positions matching TRBD2. Germline V gene data show CDR1 as SGHTA and CDR2 as FQGNSA. CDR3 length: 15 residues. V lost 1 base to trimming and J lost 6 bases; unmatched junction nucleotides: 2. CDR3 DNA: TGTGCCAGCAGCTTAGGGGGGACTAGCGGCAATGAGCAGTTCTTC. This encodes CASSLGGTSGNEQFF. The full variable domain, rest sourced from reference TRBV7-2 and TRBJ2-1, is GAGVSQSPSNKVTEKGKDVELRCDPISGHTALYWYRQSLGQGLEFLIYFQGNSAPDKSGLPSDRFSAERTGGSVSTLTIQRTQQEDSAVYLCASSLGGTSGNEQFFGPGTRLTVL.

CDR3 sequence reads: CASTFGAFTDTQYF. The CDR3 DNA reads TGTGCCAGCACCTTCGGGGCCTTCACAGATACGCAGTATTTT. This chain links TRBV7-2 with TRBJ2-3; D assignment may be TRBD1 or TRBD2 (5 bases each). The CDR3 is 14 amino acids. Germline V gene data show CDR1 as SGHTA and CDR2 as FQGNSA. Trimming pared 7 bases from V and 2 bases from J, leaving 13 bases between.

This clonotype has ten or more counts. This chain uses TRBV7-2 with TRBJ2-1; no reliable D call. CDR3 length: 15 amino acids. CDR1 SGHTA and CDR2 FQGNSA come from the germline V gene. V was pared by 4 bases and J by 7 bases, with 17 bases between. The CDR3 DNA follows: TGTGCCAGCAGCTCATTAGCTAGAAAGGAGAATGAGCAGTTCTTC. Its protein product is CASSSLARKENEQFF.

This clonotype showed up just a few times. CDR3 residues: CASSFQELRSNSPLHF. The DNA for the CDR3 is TGCGCCAGCAGCTTCCAGGAGCTTCGATCTAATTCACCCCTCCACTTT. This chain connects TRBV5-1 to TRBJ1-6; no definite D call. V was trimmed by 2 bases and J by 6 bases, leaving 15 bases between them. Germline CDR1 reads SGHRS; CDR2 reads YFSETQ. This CDR3 is built from 16 residues.

This clonotype was picked up many times. This chain links TRBV3-1 with TRBJ2-1, with D possibly matching TRBD1 (5 bases). Trimming removed 4 bases from V and 2 bases from J, with 12 bases in between. This CDR3 has 15 residues. CDR1 is LGHDT and CDR2 is YNNKEL in the germline V gene (reference sequence). The chain's CDR3 is CASSRAVGAYNEQFF. The CDR3 DNA is TGTGCCAGCAGCCGCGCTGTAGGGGCCTACAATGAGCAGTTCTTC.

This clonotype was seen repeatedly, ten times or more. The rearrangement links TRBV10-3 to TRBJ1-2; D not certain. Germline V gene lookup returns CDR1 ENHRY and CDR2 SYGVKD. The CDR3 loop spans 14 amino acids. V was shortened by 0 bases and J by 7 bases, with 12 bases between the two germline ends. The CDR3 nucleotides are TGTGCCATCAGTGAGTCGCGTGGTGGATCTGGCTACACCTTC. Translated, it gives CAISESRGGSGYTF.

A note on this clonotype: A much larger clone lies a single base off, so this may be a read error. The CDR3 here is CSADGNGGSYYNEQFF. In nucleotides, the CDR3 is TGCAGTGCCGATGGAAATGGCGGGTCTTACTACAATGAGCAGTTCTTC. The chain joins TRBV20-1 to TRBJ2-1; D may be TRBD2 (5 bases). The CDR3 runs to 16 residues. Per the germline V gene, CDR1 is DFQATT and CDR2 is SNEGSKA (reference sequence). V dropped 6 bases and J dropped 3 bases, with 21 bases sitting between them.

The V gene is TRBV7-3, the J gene TRBJ2-4; 7 nucleotides line up with TRBD2. The end of the DNA aligns better with TRBJ2-7, so the J call may be wrong. This CDR3 has 14 amino acids. CDR1 is SGHTA and CDR2 is FQGTGA in the germline V gene. This CDR3 is CASSLTSDPYEQYF. DNA for the CDR3: TGTGCCAGCAGCCTCACTAGCGATCCCTACGAGCAGTACTTC.

Of note for this clonotype: Being one base from a much bigger clone, this may be a read error. The J gene is TRBJ2-1, the V gene TRBV18, with D perhaps matching TRBD1 (5 bases). Germline V lookup: CDR1 KGHSH, CDR2 LQKENI. The CDR3 is 15 residues long. CDR3 residues: CASPPQTDSYNEQFF. CDR3 sequence (DNA): TGTGCCAGCCCACCTCAGACAGACTCCTACAATGAGCAGTTCTTC. Full variable domain (rest looked up from reference TRBV18 and TRBJ2-1): NAGVMQNPRHLVRRRGQEARLRCSPMKGHSHVYWYRQLPEEGLKFMVYLQKENIIDESGMPKERFSAEFPKEGPSILRIQQVVRGDSAAYFCASPPQTDSYNEQFFGPGTRLTVL.

V usage is TRBV7-2 and J usage is TRBJ2-3; D is possibly TRBD2 (5 bases). The ends were cut back, 3 bases at V and 8 bases at J, with 15 bases in the middle. From germline, CDR1 is SGHTA and CDR2 FQGNSA. The CDR3 has 14 amino acids. CDR3 sequence reads: CASSFVGDRGTQYF. CDR3 in DNA: TGTGCCAGCAGCTTTGTGGGAGATCGGGGTACGCAGTATTTT.